These 30 T cell receptor beta chains were sequenced from one sample in a study of T-cell reconstitution after alpha-beta-depleted transplantation in children. For TCRbeta, the library was prepared with unique molecular identifiers. TCRdb fed the PCR reads into MiXCR, producing one record per CDR3 protein. The table has some 640,000 distinct CDR3 sequences, around 17% seen once; the top ten hold 1.1%. The starting material was PBMCs from the stem cell graft donor, obtained from the stem cell graft. These receptors were taken from a human donor who donated a stem cell graft to a child with acute myeloid leukemia.

The chain couples TRBV12-3 or TRBV12-4 to TRBJ1-1; D not certain. Trimming took 2 bases from V and 11 from J, leaving 12 bases between them. The CDR3 is 12 residues long. The CDR3 DNA reads TGTGCCAGCAGTTTAACTTTGGTGTCGGCTTTCTTT. Its protein is CASSLTLVSAFF.

This clonotype was detected ten times or more. The gene calls are TRBV29-1 and TRBJ2-7; D call uncertain. Deletions cut 6 bases from V and 4 bases from J, with 10 bases between. The CDR3 is made up of 11 amino acids. Germline loops: CDR1 SQVTM, CDR2 ANQGSEA. In nucleotides, the CDR3 is TGCAGCGTCTTGGACGGGTACGAGCAGTACGTC. Protein sequence: CSVLDGYEQYV.

This clonotype was found many times. J is TRBJ1-2 and V is TRBV12-3 or TRBV12-4; D not resolved. This CDR3 region has 15 residues. The ends were cut back, 3 bases at V and 4 bases at J, with 15 bases in the middle. CDR3 residues: CASSLRHQGPYGYTF. DNA of the CDR3: TGTGCCAGCAGTTTGAGACACCAAGGGCCCTATGGCTACACCTTC.

This clonotype was observed a few times. This rearrangement joins TRBV5-1 to TRBJ1-5; D possibly corresponds to TRBD1 (6 bases). The germline CDR1 and CDR2 sequences are SGHRS and YFSETQ. The CDR3 is made up of 14 amino acids. Deletions cut 8 bases from V and 7 bases from J, with 19 bases between. The CDR3 loop reads CASNSGEGGQPQHF. As DNA, the CDR3 is TGCGCCAGTAACTCGGGTGAAGGGGGACAGCCCCAGCATTTT.

This clonotype was seen a few times. This sequence joins TRBV7-9 and TRBJ1-5; D call uncertain. V lost 6 bases and J 4 bases, leaving 13 bases between the germline ends. The germline CDR1 and CDR2 sequences are SEHNR and FQNEAQ (reference sequence). This CDR3 spans 14 amino acids. CDR3 region: CASSPGLNNQPQHF. The CDR3 region has the DNA TGTGCCAGCAGTCCTGGACTGAATAATCAGCCCCAGCATTTT. The variable domain in full, with the rest retrieved from reference TRBV7-9 and TRBJ1-5, is DTGVSQNPRHKITKRGQNVTFRCDPISEHNRLYWYRQTLGQGPEFLTYFQNEAQLEKSRLLSDRFSAERPKGSFSTLEIQRTEQGDSAMYLCASSPGLNNQPQHFGDGTRLSIL.

This clonotype appeared many times. The genes are TRBV29-1 and TRBJ2-7; D call uncertain. From germline, CDR1 is SQVTM and CDR2 ANQGSEA. Deletions cut 4 bases from V and 0 bases from J, with 10 bases between. The CDR3 is 13 amino acids. The chain's CDR3 is CSVATLLSYEQYF. In DNA form, the CDR3 reads TGCAGCGTTGCGACTCTCCTCTCCTACGAGCAGTACTTC.

This clonotype was detected many times. CDR3 nucleotides: TGTGCCAGCAGCTTAATCCTCTCCTACAATGAGCAGTTCTTC. Translated, it gives CASSLILSYNEQFF. The chain is built from TRBV7-2 and TRBJ2-1, with unresolved D. CDR1 and CDR2 from the germline V gene are SGHTA and FQGNSA. With 2 bases removed from V and 0 bases from J, the gap between germline ends came to 5 bases. This CDR3 is 14 amino acids long.

This clonotype has a handful of counts. The chain combines TRBV5-5 with TRBJ1-2; no firm D call. This CDR3 has 15 residues. Trimming stripped 0 bases from V and 0 bases from J, with 9 bases between. The germline V gene has CDR1 SGHKS and CDR2 YYEKEE (reference sequence). In DNA, the CDR3 is TGTGCCAGCAGCTTGGCCCGACGGGCTAACTATGGCTACACCTTC. It encodes CASSLARRANYGYTF.

This clonotype was seen a handful of times. The chain carries TRBV29-1 and TRBJ2-2, with a weak D call TRBD1 (6 bases). This CDR3 has 15 residues. Trimming took 2 bases from V and 7 from J, leaving 17 bases between them. The germline V gene has CDR1 SQVTM and CDR2 ANQGSEA. CDR3 protein: CSVEITGQTNGELFF. CDR3 nucleotides: TGCAGCGTTGAAATAACCGGACAGACGAACGGGGAGCTGTTTTTT.

This clonotype was picked up a small number of times. The chain couples TRBV12-3 or TRBV12-4 to TRBJ2-5; D unclear. The CDR3 has 12 amino acids. Trimming stripped 4 bases from V and 8 bases from J, with 11 bases between. The CDR3 nucleotides are TGTGCCAGCAGTTCTACACTCTTAACCCAGTACTTC. Translation: CASSSTLLTQYF.

This clonotype was seen only a few times. The chain carries TRBV27 and TRBJ1-2, with 7 positions matching TRBD1. The germline V gene encodes CDR1 MNHEY and CDR2 SMNVEV (reference sequence). Germline trimming cut 3 bases from V and 5 bases from J; bases unmatched to any gene: 3. The length of the CDR3 is 13 residues. The CDR3 DNA sequence: TGTGCCAGCAGTTTTGAGGGGGCGTATGGCTACACCTTC. This translates into CASSFEGAYGYTF.

The chain combines TRBV2 with TRBJ2-5; D unresolved. The CDR3 has 15 residues. The germline V and J ends were trimmed by 0 bases and 5 bases, with 13 bases remaining between them. From germline, CDR1 is SNHLY and CDR2 FYNNEI. DNA for the CDR3: TGTGCCAGCAGTGAAGCGCTTAGGGATACGGAGACCCAGTACTTC. Translation: CASSEALRDTETQYF.

This clonotype was detected only a few times. The J gene is TRBJ2-3, the V gene TRBV4-3; D may be TRBD1 (5 bases). The germline V gene encodes CDR1 LGHNA and CDR2 YSLEER. The V end lost 0 bases, the J end lost 6 bases, and 16 bases lay between the germline ends. The CDR3 consists of 16 residues. CDR3 protein: CASSQDMGLKGDTQYF. CDR3 sequence (DNA): TGCGCCAGCAGCCAAGATATGGGGTTAAAGGGGGATACGCAGTATTTT.

This clonotype was counted at least ten times. V usage is TRBV9 and J usage is TRBJ2-1; 12 bases map to TRBD2. V lost 2 bases and J lost 7; bases outside the gene matches: 7. The CDR3 has 16 amino acids. The germline CDR1 and CDR2 sequences are SGDLS and YYNGEE. In nucleotides, the CDR3 is TGTGCCAGCAGCGTCTCTCTAGCGGGGGGGCGAAATGAGCAGTTCTTC. This translates into CASSVSLAGGRNEQFF.

A few counts support this clonotype. The rearrangement joins TRBV7-2 to TRBJ1-6, with no clear D. Looked up from germline, CDR1 is SGHTA and CDR2 is FQGNSA. The CDR3 consists of 14 residues. The V end lost 3 bases, the J end lost 10 bases, and 13 bases lay between the germline ends. The CDR3 DNA sequence: TGTGCCAGCAGCTTGGTGCGCCGAAACTCACCCCTCCACTTT. This sequence encodes CASSLVRRNSPLHF.

This clonotype was detected many times. The genes are TRBV10-2 and TRBJ2-6; no definite D call. The germline CDR1 and CDR2 sequences are WSHSY and SAAADI. This CDR3 comprises 15 residues. The V gene lost 3 bases and the J gene lost 1 base, with 7 bases spanning the gap. The CDR3 protein is CASSDAPSGANVLTF. DNA of the CDR3: TGCGCCAGCAGTGATGCACCATCTGGGGCCAACGTCCTGACTTTC.

The rearrangement links TRBV12-5 to TRBJ2-3, with D uncertain. The CDR3 is 16 amino acids. Trimming took off 6 bases at V and 4 bases at J, with 20 bases between the two ends. Germline values: CDR1 LGHNT, CDR2 FRNRAP. CDR3 coding DNA: TGTGCTAGTGGGCCCCCTTTGGGGTACGGATCAGATACGCAGTATTTT. This sequence encodes CASGPPLGYGSDTQYF.

The chain carries TRBV7-2 and TRBJ2-3; TRBD2 matches at 12 bases. The CDR3 runs 16 residues. The V gene end was trimmed by 0 bases and the J gene end by 6 bases; junction bases not matched to a gene: 4. Germline V gene sequence: CDR1 SGHTA, CDR2 FQGNSA. The CDR3 sequence is CASSLALAGGRDTQYF. The CDR3 coding sequence is TGTGCCAGCAGCTTAGCCCTAGCGGGGGGGCGGGATACGCAGTATTTT.

The rearrangement uses TRBV6-2 or TRBV6-3 and TRBJ2-1, with unresolved D. This CDR3 spans 14 amino acids. Trimming cost V 0 bases and J 6 bases, with 9 bases left between them. The germline V gene encodes CDR1 MNHEY and CDR2 SVGEGT. The CDR3 is CASSYSGLGNEQFF. DNA of the CDR3: TGTGCCAGCAGTTACTCAGGGCTGGGCAATGAGCAGTTCTTC.

This clonotype was observed at least ten times. The J gene is TRBJ1-1, the V gene TRBV24-1; D remains ambiguous. The V end lost 2 bases, the J end lost 3 bases, and 6 bases lay between the germline ends. The CDR3 spans 13 residues. The germline gives CDR1 KGHDR, CDR2 SFDVKD. CDR3 region: CATSDSGYTEAFF. The CDR3 DNA reads TGTGCCACCAGTGATTCGGGGTACACTGAAGCTTTCTTT.

This clonotype was counted between two and nine times. The chain has TRBV12-3 or TRBV12-4 and TRBJ2-5; D is undetermined. The CDR3 contains 14 residues. V was clipped by 3 bases and J by 2 bases, with 10 bases between them. CDR3 residues: CASSFGRRQETQYF. CDR3 bases: TGTGCCAGCAGTTTCGGGCGGAGACAAGAGACCCAGTACTTC.

This chain uses TRBV7-9 with TRBJ2-3; D possibly corresponds to TRBD1 (6 bases). This CDR3 spans 17 amino acids. Trimming removed 1 base at V and 0 bases at J, with 14 bases between. Germline V CDR1 and CDR2: SEHNR, FQNEAQ (reference sequence). In DNA form, the CDR3 reads TGTGCCAGCAGCTTAGAAGTAGGGACACCCAGCACAGATACGCAGTATTTT. Translation gives CASSLEVGTPSTDTQYF.

This clonotype was counted ten times or more. J is TRBJ2-5 and V is TRBV20-1; D not certain. The V end lost 3 bases, the J end lost 1 base, and 6 bases lay between the germline ends. The CDR3 contains 12 residues. The germline gives CDR1 DFQATT, CDR2 SNEGSKA (reference sequence). CDR3 coding DNA: TGCAGTGCTAGGGCCGCCCAAGAGACCCAGTACTTC. Amino acid sequence: CSARAAQETQYF.

This clonotype was observed a handful of times. The V gene is TRBV27, the J gene TRBJ1-5; D remains ambiguous. CDR1 MNHEY and CDR2 SMNVEV come from the germline V gene (reference sequence). This CDR3 region has 14 residues. The germline V and J ends were trimmed by 3 bases and 7 bases, with 13 bases remaining between them. The CDR3 sequence is CASSFPGEGQPQHF. The CDR3 DNA sequence: TGTGCCAGCAGTTTCCCCGGGGAGGGACAGCCCCAGCATTTT.

In its sample, this clonotype was seen a few times. This CDR3 is CSARDRDSSNEQFF. CDR3 DNA: TGCAGTGCTAGAGACCGGGACAGCTCGAATGAGCAGTTCTTC. V gene TRBV20-1 combines with J gene TRBJ2-1, with 7 bases fitting TRBD1. Per the germline V gene, CDR1 is DFQATT and CDR2 is SNEGSKA (reference sequence). With V trimmed by 0 bases and J by 7 bases, 6 bases remained unmatched. The CDR3 has 14 residues.

This clonotype has a handful of counts. The chain couples TRBV11-2 to TRBJ2-2; 9 bases agree with TRBD2. The CDR3 is 19 residues long. Trimming removed 2 bases from V and 0 bases from J; junction bases left unmatched: 10. Germline values: CDR1 SGHAT, CDR2 FQNNGV. The CDR3 nucleotides are TGTGCCAGCAGCTTACTGGTCCTAGCGGGGCCCGCGAACACCGGGGAGCTGTTTTTT. Its protein product is CASSLLVLAGPANTGELFF.

This clonotype was seen at least ten times. The gene calls are TRBV7-2 and TRBJ1-5; 7 bases agree with TRBD1. This CDR3 is 16 amino acids long. Per the germline V gene, CDR1 is SGHTA and CDR2 is FQGNSA. The trim removed 1 base at V and 1 base at J, leaving 4 bases unmatched. The CDR3 DNA reads as TGTGCCAGCAGCTTAGGAGGGGGCAGAAGCAATCAGCCCCAGCATTTT. Translated, it gives CASSLGGGRSNQPQHF.

This clonotype was picked up a small number of times. Here the CDR3 DNA reads TGCGCCAGCAGTCGTACCGGGACAGATTACAATGAGCAGTTCTTC. It specifies CASSRTGTDYNEQFF. The rearrangement joins TRBV5-1 to TRBJ2-1, with 7 bases fitting TRBD1. The CDR3 is 15 amino acids. Germline V lookup: CDR1 SGHRS, CDR2 YFSETQ. The trim removed 5 bases at V and 4 bases at J, leaving 9 bases unmatched.

In its sample, this clonotype was seen many times. The CDR3 DNA follows: TGTGCCAGCAGTTTACCGGACGGAAACAATCAGCCCCAGCATTTT. Translation: CASSLPDGNNQPQHF. This chain links TRBV28 with TRBJ1-5; D is unresolved. CDR1 is MDHEN, CDR2 SYDVKM, per germline. V lost 2 bases, J lost 3 bases, and 11 bases lay in between. CDR3 size: 15 residues.

The chain is built from TRBV5-6 and TRBJ1-5; possibly TRBD1 for D (5 bases). The CDR3 totals 14 residues. Germline V lookup: CDR1 SGHDT, CDR2 YYEEEE. Trimming removed 3 bases from V and 2 bases from J, with 9 bases in between. CDR3 sequence: CASSWGEGNQPQHF. For the CDR3, the DNA is TGTGCCAGCAGCTGGGGGGAGGGCAATCAGCCCCAGCATTTT.